This record concerns one T cell receptor (beta chain) sequence. What it binds is unknown. This sample is part of a study of T cells and Merkel cell carcinoma outcomes. Points from the study as a whole: Merkel cell carcinoma outcomes were reportedly predicted by repertoire and T-cell density.

Trimming pared 0 bases from V and 1 base from J, leaving 9 bases between. Germline loops: CDR1 MNHNS, CDR2 SASEGT. CDR3 length: 15 residues. Sequenced by immunoSEQ multiplex PCR; TCRdb stores in-frame clones only, minus some. Among roughly 7,000 clones listed, less than 95% were seen once. V gene TRBV6-1 combines with J gene TRBJ2-5; D is unclear. The sequence was collected from a human donor with Merkel cell carcinoma. Specimen: tumor tissue from Merkel cell carcinoma. The CDR3 sequence is CASSEAGGFQETQYF. The CDR3, as DNA: TGTGCCAGCAGTGAAGCGGGCGGATTCCAAGAGACCCAGTACTTC.